The T cell receptor (beta chain) under discussion was sequenced for a study of cytomegalovirus exposure and HLA in healthy donors. Regarding this clone: What it binds is not known.

V lost 6 bases to trimming and J lost 8 bases, with 22 bases between them. Germline V gene lookup returns CDR1 MNHEY and CDR2 SVGAGI. The length of the CDR3 is 15 residues. The PCR used 60 Vbeta and 13 Jbeta primers. Clones were sequenced by immunoSEQ multiplex PCR, and TCRdb holds only the in-frame ones, with some missing. The table has 200,000 to 300,000 clones, more than 75% seen once. The study, taken as a whole, reports: Being productive about 87% or about 30% of the time was typical of most TCR beta V segments in an earlier analysis. Later analysis identified 16,951 TCR beta sequences associated with HLA alleles, using a false discovery rate threshold of 0.05. TRBV6-2, TRBV6-3 and some other V segments were excluded as indistinguishable.

The rearrangement joins TRBV6-5 to TRBJ1-2; D is perhaps TRBD1 (5 bases). The TCR comes from a girl aged 2-9 years in good health and CMV-seronegative. Sequencing input: PBMCs. The DNA for the CDR3 is TGTGCCAGCAGGAGTTCCAGGACATCACCCCGCGGCTACACCTTC. Protein sequence: CASRSSRTSPRGYTF.